The rows below give T cell receptor beta chains drawn from one sample of a study of cytomegalovirus exposure and HLA in healthy donors. The table came from immunoSEQ multiplex PCR; TCRdb's copy has only in-frame clones and leaves some out. The sample has 100,000 to 120,000 clones, 12% seen once; the top ten hold approximately 15%. The specimen sequenced was PBMCs. The receptors were sampled from a man in his forties in good health and CMV-seropositive. CDR3s include the opening cysteine and the closing phenylalanine or tryptophan. A D gene is named only where the DNA matches it firmly. A clone size is listed for some rows: how often the clone was seen (once, few, many), or a class if it is expanded.

d_gene: -
abundance: -
v_gene: TRBV2
j_gene: TRBJ2-3
CDR3aa: CASSESEDTQYF
CDR3nt: TGTGCCAGCAGTGAATCGGAGGATACGCAGTATTTT

d_gene: -
abundance: few
v_gene: TRBV27
j_gene: TRBJ1-5
CDR3aa: CASSLRRGVGSNQPQHF
CDR3nt: TGTGCCAGCAGTTTACGTCGGGGAGTTGGAAGCAATCAGCCCCAGCATTTT

d_gene: -
abundance: -
v_gene: TRBV19
j_gene: TRBJ1-4
CDR3aa: CASSQAGVNEKLFF
CDR3nt: TGTGCCAGTAGTCAAGCGGGGGTTAATGAAAAACTGTTTTTT

d_gene: TRBD2
abundance: -
v_gene: TRBV4-3
j_gene: TRBJ2-3
CDR3aa: CASSQDRAGGMTDTQYF
CDR3nt: TGCGCCAGCAGCCAAGACCGGGCGGGAGGAATGACAGATACGCAGTATTTT

d_gene: TRBD1
abundance: -
v_gene: TRBV6-5
j_gene: TRBJ1-4
CDR3aa: CASRQTGMANEKLFF
CDR3nt: TGTGCCAGCAGACAGACAGGGATGGCTAATGAAAAACTGTTTTTT

d_gene: -
abundance: -
v_gene: TRBV4-1
j_gene: TRBJ2-4
CDR3aa: CASSPRGGLTKNIQYF
CDR3nt: TGCGCCAGCAGCCCACGGGGAGGTTTGACCAAAAACATTCAGTACTTC

d_gene: -
abundance: few
v_gene: TRBV25-1
j_gene: TRBJ1-2
CDR3aa: CASSESLGGRGYTF
CDR3nt: TGTGCCAGCAGTGAATCCCTAGGGGGTCGTGGCTACACCTTC

d_gene: -
abundance: few
v_gene: TRBV10-1
j_gene: TRBJ2-2
CDR3aa: CASSVVRGVNTGELFF
CDR3nt: TGCGCCAGCAGTGTTGTTCGGGGAGTCAACACCGGGGAGCTGTTTTTT

d_gene: -
abundance: few
v_gene: TRBV9
j_gene: TRBJ1-1
CDR3aa: CASSVSLEGMNTEAFF
CDR3nt: TGTGCCAGCAGCGTCTCATTGGAGGGGATGAACACTGAAGCTTTCTTT

d_gene: TRBD1
abundance: -
v_gene: TRBV15
j_gene: TRBJ1-4
CDR3aa: CATSRPDRGEKLFF
CDR3nt: TGTGCCACCAGCAGACCCGACAGGGGCGAAAAACTGTTTTTT

d_gene: -
abundance: -
v_gene: TRBV9
j_gene: TRBJ2-7
CDR3aa: CASSVAEGSYEQYF
CDR3nt: TGTGCCAGCAGCGTAGCGGAGGGCTCCTACGAGCAGTACTTC

d_gene: TRBD1
abundance: few
v_gene: TRBV2
j_gene: TRBJ2-7
CDR3aa: CASSGLTGAYEQYF
CDR3nt: TGTGCCAGCAGTGGGTTGACAGGGGCTTACGAGCAGTACTTC

d_gene: TRBD2
abundance: -
v_gene: TRBV9
j_gene: TRBJ2-7
CDR3aa: CASSTRLAGIYEQYF
CDR3nt: TGTGCCAGCAGCACTAGACTAGCGGGAATCTACGAGCAGTACTTC

d_gene: -
abundance: -
v_gene: TRBV27
j_gene: TRBJ1-5
CDR3aa: CARSLSREDQHQHF
CDR3nt: TGTGCCCGCAGTTTAAGCAGGGAGGATCAGCACCAGCATTTT

d_gene: TRBD1
abundance: few
v_gene: TRBV7-2
j_gene: TRBJ2-3
CDR3aa: CASSLDRGPTDTQYF
CDR3nt: TGTGCCAGCAGCTTGGACAGGGGGCCTACAGATACGCAGTATTTT

d_gene: -
abundance: few
v_gene: TRBV18
j_gene: TRBJ2-2
CDR3aa: CASSPSLSRESGELFF
CDR3nt: TGTGCCAGCTCACCATCTCTTTCGAGGGAGAGCGGGGAGCTGTTTTTT

d_gene: TRBD2
abundance: few
v_gene: TRBV6-5
j_gene: TRBJ2-1
CDR3aa: CASSPGLAGYNEQFF
CDR3nt: TGTGCCAGCAGTCCCGGACTAGCGGGATACAATGAGCAGTTCTTC

d_gene: TRBD1
abundance: -
v_gene: TRBV7-9
j_gene: TRBJ2-7
CDR3aa: CASSLGAGGEQYF
CDR3nt: TGTGCCAGCAGCTTAGGGGCAGGGGGAGAGCAGTACTTC

d_gene: TRBD2
abundance: -
v_gene: TRBV11-2
j_gene: TRBJ2-2
CDR3aa: CASSPAGGLAGELFF
CDR3nt: TGTGCCAGCAGCCCAGCGGGGGGACTAGCCGGGGAGCTGTTTTTT

d_gene: -
abundance: few
v_gene: TRBV5-1
j_gene: TRBJ2-5
CDR3aa: CASSLLLQETQYF
CDR3nt: TGCGCCAGCAGCTTGCTGTTACAAGAGACCCAGTACTTC